A selection of T cell receptor beta chains follows, all from one sample in a study of T cells in Graves' hyperthyroidism and ophthalmopathy. TCRdb re-analysed the multiplex PCR reads in MiXCR, keeping a single row per CDR3 protein. The sample carries under 250,000 distinct CDR3 sequences, about a sixth recorded once. Sequenced material: blood. These receptors originate from a man aged 45-65 years with Graves' hyperthyroidism. The CDR3 runs from the conserved cysteine through the conserved F or W. Each record gives: CDR3 length, D gene, J gene, clone size, V gene, CDR3 DNA, CDR3 protein. D genes are given only for firm matches. Part of the rows lack a size; the others show once, few, many or a class for expanded clones.

len: 12; d_gene: -; j_gene: TRBJ2-1; abundance: few; v_gene: TRBV6-1; CDR3nt: TGTGCCAGCAGAGTCGGCCAGAATGAGCAGTTCTTC; CDR3aa: CASRVGQNEQFF
len: 17; d_gene: TRBD2; j_gene: TRBJ2-1; abundance: -; v_gene: TRBV7-9; CDR3nt: TGTGCCAGCAGCTCCCCTGCGCGGGAGCGCTCCTACAATGAGCAGTTCTTC; CDR3aa: CASSSPARERSYNEQFF
len: 15; d_gene: -; j_gene: TRBJ1-1; abundance: many; v_gene: TRBV28; CDR3nt: TGTGCCAGCAGCCCCAGTTCCCCCTCACCCACTGAAGCTTTCTTT; CDR3aa: CASSPSSPSPTEAFF
len: 16; d_gene: TRBD2; j_gene: TRBJ2-3; abundance: -; v_gene: TRBV9; CDR3nt: TGTGCCAGCAGCCCTCAACTAGCGGGAGCGACAGATACGCAGTATTTT; CDR3aa: CASSPQLAGATDTQYF
len: 12; d_gene: -; j_gene: TRBJ2-4; abundance: many; v_gene: TRBV7-2; CDR3nt: TGTGCCAGCAGCGGCGGGACAATCATTCAGTACTTC; CDR3aa: CASSGGTIIQYF
len: 14; d_gene: TRBD1; j_gene: TRBJ2-7; abundance: many; v_gene: TRBV20-1; CDR3nt: TGCAGTGCTAGGACCGGGACAGGGGGCTCCGAGCAGTACTTC; CDR3aa: CSARTGTGGSEQYF
len: 10; d_gene: -; j_gene: TRBJ2-7; abundance: many; v_gene: TRBV18; CDR3nt: TGTGCCAGCTCACCTCCCGAGCAGTACTTC; CDR3aa: CASSPPEQYF
len: 14; d_gene: -; j_gene: TRBJ1-4; abundance: -; v_gene: TRBV11-3; CDR3nt: TGTGCCAGCAGCTTACGTACAGCAGGGGAAAAACTGTTTTTT; CDR3aa: CASSLRTAGEKLFF
len: 15; d_gene: TRBD1; j_gene: TRBJ2-3; abundance: -; v_gene: TRBV13; CDR3nt: TGTGCCAGCAGCTCCCACAGGGGGCGAAGGGATACGCAGTATTTT; CDR3aa: CASSSHRGRRDTQYF
len: 17; d_gene: -; j_gene: TRBJ1-1; abundance: many; v_gene: TRBV11-2; CDR3nt: TGTGCCAGCAGCTCGATACCGGGACGGCTTATGAACACTGAAGCTTTCTTT; CDR3aa: CASSSIPGRLMNTEAFF
len: 13; d_gene: -; j_gene: TRBJ2-1; abundance: few; v_gene: TRBV19; CDR3nt: TGTGCCAGTAGTATACGGGCATCATGGGAGCAGTTCTTC; CDR3aa: CASSIRASWEQFF
len: 12; d_gene: -; j_gene: TRBJ2-2; abundance: many; v_gene: TRBV28; CDR3nt: TGTATTGTGAGGGGGGTCACCGGGGAGCTGTTTTTT; CDR3aa: CIVRGVTGELFF
len: 14; d_gene: -; j_gene: TRBJ2-5; abundance: many; v_gene: TRBV2; CDR3nt: TGTGCCAGCAGTGAATCAAATGCCCAGGAGACCCAGTACTTC; CDR3aa: CASSESNAQETQYF
len: 17; d_gene: -; j_gene: TRBJ1-3; abundance: few; v_gene: TRBV7-2; CDR3nt: TGTGCCAGCAGCTTAGGTTTTACAGGGAGAACTGGAAACACCATATATTTT; CDR3aa: CASSLGFTGRTGNTIYF
len: 11; d_gene: -; j_gene: TRBJ1-1; abundance: many; v_gene: TRBV6-1; CDR3nt: TGTGCCGGGGATGGGAACACTGAAGCTTTCTTT; CDR3aa: CAGDGNTEAFF
len: 17; d_gene: -; j_gene: TRBJ2-7; abundance: many; v_gene: TRBV11-3; CDR3nt: TGTGCCAGCAGCTTAGAATCCTCGGCCATAGCAACCCACGAGCAGTACTTC; CDR3aa: CASSLESSAIATHEQYF
len: 15; d_gene: TRBD2; j_gene: TRBJ2-1; abundance: few; v_gene: TRBV20-1; CDR3nt: TGCAGTGCTAGAGATCTACTAGCGGGAGATGATGAGCAGTTCTTC; CDR3aa: CSARDLLAGDDEQFF
len: 14; d_gene: TRBD1; j_gene: TRBJ1-6; abundance: few; v_gene: TRBV5-8; CDR3nt: TGTGCCAGCAGCTTGTGGAACAGGGGATCACCCCTCCACTTT; CDR3aa: CASSLWNRGSPLHF
len: 16; d_gene: TRBD2; j_gene: TRBJ2-3; abundance: many; v_gene: TRBV28; CDR3nt: TGTGCCAGCAGTTTTCCCAGCGGGAGAAGGCCAGATACGCAGTATTTT; CDR3aa: CASSFPSGRRPDTQYF
len: 16; d_gene: -; j_gene: TRBJ1-5; abundance: -; v_gene: TRBV27; CDR3nt: TGTGCCAGCAGTCCCCTAGGGGGGAATAGCAATCAGCCCCAGCATTTT; CDR3aa: CASSPLGGNSNQPQHF
len: 15; d_gene: -; j_gene: TRBJ2-5; abundance: -; v_gene: TRBV3-1; CDR3nt: TGTGCCAGCAGCCCTCCAGCCAGGGGGGGAGAGACCCAGTACTTC; CDR3aa: CASSPPARGGETQYF
len: 14; d_gene: -; j_gene: TRBJ1-3; abundance: few; v_gene: TRBV27; CDR3nt: TGTGCCAGCAGTGCGACAGTCGCTGGAAACACCATATATTTT; CDR3aa: CASSATVAGNTIYF
len: 15; d_gene: TRBD2; j_gene: TRBJ2-7; abundance: many; v_gene: TRBV12-3/TRBV12-4; CDR3nt: TGTGCCAGCAGTTCCCGCGGGACTAGCGGGTACGAGCAGTACTTC; CDR3aa: CASSSRGTSGYEQYF
len: 15; d_gene: -; j_gene: TRBJ1-3; abundance: many; v_gene: TRBV2; CDR3nt: TGTGCCAGCAGTGAAACCCCCAATTCGGGAAACACCATATATTTT; CDR3aa: CASSETPNSGNTIYF
len: 14; d_gene: -; j_gene: TRBJ2-5; abundance: many; v_gene: TRBV12-3/TRBV12-4; CDR3nt: TGTGCCAGCAGTTTCCGACAGGTTGATGGGACCCAGTACTTC; CDR3aa: CASSFRQVDGTQYF
len: 12; d_gene: -; j_gene: TRBJ1-2; abundance: few; v_gene: TRBV29-1; CDR3nt: TGCAGCGTTGAGGGGACGAGGGGTGGCTACACCTTC; CDR3aa: CSVEGTRGGYTF
len: 16; d_gene: TRBD2; j_gene: TRBJ2-1; abundance: -; v_gene: TRBV5-1; CDR3nt: TGCGCCAGCAGCTTCCCCAAGACTAGCGGGAGGGAGGAGCAGTTCTTC; CDR3aa: CASSFPKTSGREEQFF
len: 15; d_gene: TRBD2; j_gene: TRBJ2-1; abundance: -; v_gene: TRBV5-1; CDR3nt: TGCGCCAGCAGCTTCGCAGCGGGATATAGCAATGAGCAGTTCTTC; CDR3aa: CASSFAAGYSNEQFF
len: 14; d_gene: TRBD1; j_gene: TRBJ1-1; abundance: many; v_gene: TRBV3-1; CDR3nt: TGTGCCAGCAGTCGCATATTGACAGGGACCGAAGCTTTCTTT; CDR3aa: CASSRILTGTEAFF
len: 12; d_gene: -; j_gene: TRBJ2-7; abundance: many; v_gene: TRBV6-1; CDR3nt: TGTGCCAGCAGTAAACAGATCTACGAGCAGTACTTC; CDR3aa: CASSKQIYEQYF
len: 15; d_gene: TRBD1; j_gene: TRBJ1-4; abundance: few; v_gene: TRBV2; CDR3nt: TGTGCCAGCAGTGGCCGGGACAGGGGAGAGGAAAAACTGTTTTTT; CDR3aa: CASSGRDRGEEKLFF
len: 20; d_gene: TRBD1; j_gene: TRBJ2-7; abundance: few; v_gene: TRBV11-2; CDR3nt: TGTGCCAGCAGCTTATTTATACGGGACAGGAATCGCGCAGAGCCGTACGAGCAGTACTTC; CDR3aa: CASSLFIRDRNRAEPYEQYF
len: 17; d_gene: TRBD1; j_gene: TRBJ2-3; abundance: many; v_gene: TRBV28; CDR3nt: TGTGCCAGCAGTTCGATCCCCGGGACAGGCTCCTTAGATACGCAGTATTTT; CDR3aa: CASSSIPGTGSLDTQYF
len: 15; d_gene: -; j_gene: TRBJ2-1; abundance: -; v_gene: TRBV12-3/TRBV12-4; CDR3nt: TGTGCCAGCAGTTTGTCGGCTCCCGGCGTAAATGGGCAGTTCTTC; CDR3aa: CASSLSAPGVNGQFF
len: 14; d_gene: -; j_gene: TRBJ2-7; abundance: -; v_gene: TRBV27; CDR3nt: TGTGCCAGCCTATTTACTTTGGGCAGGGCCGAGCAGTACTTC; CDR3aa: CASLFTLGRAEQYF
len: 15; d_gene: TRBD1; j_gene: TRBJ1-4; abundance: many; v_gene: TRBV12-3/TRBV12-4; CDR3nt: TGTGCCAGCAGTTCCTCGGGACAGGGAGGTGAAAAACTGTTTTTT; CDR3aa: CASSSSGQGGEKLFF
len: 19; d_gene: TRBD2; j_gene: TRBJ2-2; abundance: many; v_gene: TRBV27; CDR3nt: TGTGCCAGCAGTCCATGGACTAGCGGGAGGGCCATTGGAACCGGGGAGCTGTTTTTT; CDR3aa: CASSPWTSGRAIGTGELFF
len: 14; d_gene: TRBD1; j_gene: TRBJ1-1; abundance: -; v_gene: TRBV3-1; CDR3nt: TGTGCCAGCAGCCACACGGGACAGGGGGCTGAAGCTTTCTTT; CDR3aa: CASSHTGQGAEAFF
len: 14; d_gene: -; j_gene: TRBJ2-4; abundance: many; v_gene: TRBV28; CDR3nt: TGTGCCAGCAGGAGATCTTTGACCAAAAACATTCAGTACTTC; CDR3aa: CASRRSLTKNIQYF
len: 13; d_gene: -; j_gene: TRBJ1-1; abundance: few; v_gene: TRBV6-4; CDR3nt: TGTGCCAGCAGTGAAACCATGAACACTGAAGCTTTCTTT; CDR3aa: CASSETMNTEAFF
len: 17; d_gene: TRBD2; j_gene: TRBJ2-1; abundance: few; v_gene: TRBV15; CDR3nt: TGTGCCACCAGCAGTGGTAGGTTAGCGGGAGTGAGCAATGAGCAGTTCTTC; CDR3aa: CATSSGRLAGVSNEQFF
len: 15; d_gene: TRBD1; j_gene: TRBJ1-5; abundance: many; v_gene: TRBV28; CDR3nt: TGTGCCAGCAGTCCAGGGGGCTTAAGCAATCAGCCCCAGCATTTT; CDR3aa: CASSPGGLSNQPQHF
len: 13; d_gene: -; j_gene: TRBJ2-7; abundance: -; v_gene: TRBV28; CDR3nt: TGTGCCAGCAGCACACCCCTCTCCTACGAGCAGTACTTC; CDR3aa: CASSTPLSYEQYF
len: 15; d_gene: -; j_gene: TRBJ1-4; abundance: many; v_gene: TRBV4-2; CDR3nt: TGTGCCAGCAGCCGTGACAGTGGAGCTAATGAAAAACTGTTTTTT; CDR3aa: CASSRDSGANEKLFF